These 13 T cell receptor beta chains share one sample of origin, sequenced in a study of T cell repertoires in cytomegalovirus infection. For these TCRs, the target antigens are not known. One entry per CDR3 protein results from TCRdb running MiXCR on the reads. The sample holds a few hundred thousand distinct CDR3 sequences; 35% to 50% are singletons and the top ten take around 50%. The material was cultured PBMCs, obtained from culture after CMV antigen stimulation. These receptor sequences come from a human donor in good health (CMV status not recorded). Some clones in this sample may be carry-over from other donors' samples.

This clonotype was found a few times. J is TRBJ2-2 and V is TRBV19; TRBD2 agrees at 13 bases. V gave up 3 bases and J gave up 2 bases; unmatched junction bases: 9. Germline V CDR1 and CDR2: LNHDA, SQIVND (reference sequence). The CDR3 is made up of 19 amino acids. CDR3 nucleotide sequence: TGTGCCAGTAGTATCCCGGGACTAGCGGGGACAACAAACACCGGGGAGCTGTTTTTT. Translating gives CASSIPGLAGTTNTGELFF.

The DNA of the CDR3 is TGCAGTGCTGGGCGGGGGGGCGGGGAGACCCAGTACTTC. Translation gives CSAGRGGGETQYF. This chain uses TRBV20-1 with TRBJ2-5; 9 bases are a match to TRBD2. This CDR3 contains 13 residues. Germline V lookup: CDR1 DFQATT, CDR2 SNEGSKA (reference sequence). Germline trimming cut 5 bases from V and 5 bases from J; bases unmatched to any gene: 6.

This sequence joins TRBV7-6 and TRBJ1-5; D is unclear. V lost 3 bases, J lost 7 bases, and 7 bases lay in between. In germline, CDR1 is SGHVS, CDR2 FNYEAQ. The CDR3 covers 12 residues. CDR3: CASSFGWQPQHF. As DNA, the CDR3 is TGTGCCAGCAGCTTTGGGTGGCAGCCCCAGCATTTT. Looking up the rest from reference TRBV7-6 and TRBJ1-5 gives the full variable domain: GAGVSQSPRYKVTKRGQDVALRCDPISGHVSLYWYRQALGQGPEFLTYFNYEAQQDKSGLPNDRFSAERPEGSISTLTIQRTEQRDSAMYRCASSFGWQPQHFGDGTRLSIL.

In this sample, this clonotype turned up once. The rearrangement uses TRBV12-3 or TRBV12-4 and TRBJ2-2; no clear D gene. The CDR3 loop spans 13 amino acids. Trimming cost V 5 bases and J 7 bases, with 11 bases left between them. CDR3 coding DNA: TGTGCCAGCAGTGACGGTCCGGTCGGGGAGCTGTTTTTT. This gives the protein CASSDGPVGELFF.

The rearrangement joins TRBV5-1 to TRBJ2-1; 13 bases agree with TRBD2. The CDR3 runs to 16 residues. The V gene end was trimmed by 3 bases and the J gene end by 8 bases; junction bases not matched to a gene: 8. Germline V gene data show CDR1 as SGHRS and CDR2 as YFSETQ. The CDR3 nucleotides read TGCGCCAGCAGCTACTGGACTAGCGGGAGTACAGATGAGCAGTTCTTC. Protein product: CASSYWTSGSTDEQFF.

This clonotype was detected a few times. This chain connects TRBV6-2 or TRBV6-3 to TRBJ2-1; 9 bases are a match to TRBD1. Germline lookup yields CDR1 MNHEY and CDR2 SVGEGT. With 0 bases clipped from V and 9 bases from J, the junction kept 9 bases outside the gene matches. The CDR3 is 16 residues long. The CDR3, as DNA: TGTGCCAGCAGTTACTCGAGACAGGGGGTTAGAGTTGAGCAGTTCTTC. Translating it yields CASSYSRQGVRVEQFF.

This chain uses TRBV20-1 with TRBJ2-3; 7 bases fit TRBD2. The V gene end was trimmed by 6 bases and the J gene end by 5 bases; junction bases not matched to a gene: 17. This CDR3 region has 16 residues. In germline, CDR1 is DFQATT, CDR2 SNEGSKA (reference sequence). CDR3 amino acids: CSATSPPRGVGDTQYF. CDR3 coding DNA: TGCAGTGCCACTAGCCCCCCCCGGGGGGTGGGAGATACGCAGTATTTT.

V is TRBV7-2 and J is TRBJ2-3; no clear D. Germline loops: CDR1 SGHTA, CDR2 FQGNSA. The V end lost 0 bases, the J end lost 4 bases, and 5 bases lay between the germline ends. The CDR3 is 13 residues long. CDR3 nucleotides: TGTGCCAGCAGCTTAGCTTGGTCAGATACGCAGTATTTT. This codes for CASSLAWSDTQYF.

This chain uses TRBV29-1 with TRBJ1-2, with unresolved D. Trimming shortened V by 3 bases and J by 7 bases, and 12 bases separated the two germline ends. This CDR3 spans 12 amino acids. Per germline, CDR1 SQVTM and CDR2 ANQGSEA. The CDR3 is CSVEDAGPGYTF. For the CDR3, the DNA is TGCAGCGTTGAGGATGCCGGGCCTGGCTACACCTTC.

The chain uses TRBV5-5 and TRBJ2-6, with D perhaps being TRBD1 or TRBD2 (5 bases each). Germline V gene lookup returns CDR1 SGHKS and CDR2 YYEKEE (reference sequence). The germline V and J ends were trimmed by 3 bases and 0 bases, with 16 bases remaining between them. The CDR3 has 18 residues. The CDR3 region is CASSSSGDPPSGANVLTF. The CDR3, as DNA: TGTGCCAGCAGCTCATCCGGGGACCCCCCCTCTGGGGCCAACGTCCTGACTTTC.

The chain has TRBV11-2 and TRBJ2-1; tentative D call: TRBD2 (7 bases). V dropped 5 bases and J dropped 15 bases, with 20 bases sitting between them. The CDR3 consists of 13 residues. Germline V gene lookup returns CDR1 SGHAT and CDR2 FQNNGV. The CDR3, as DNA: TGTGCCAGCAGCCTCAACAGGGAGGGCCGGTCGTTCTTC. Amino acids: CASSLNREGRSFF.

The V and J genes are TRBV7-8 and TRBJ2-7, with 7 bases matching TRBD1. The V gene's germline CDR1 is SGHVS and CDR2 FQNEAQ. The CDR3 contains 15 residues. Trimming removed 4 bases from V and 0 bases from J; junction bases left unmatched: 6. The DNA of the CDR3 is TGTGCCAGCAGCTACGACAGGGACCACTCCTACGAGCAGTACTTC. Protein sequence: CASSYDRDHSYEQYF. Supplemented by reference TRBV7-8 and TRBJ2-7, the full variable domain reads GAGVSQSPRYKVAKRGQDVALRCDPISGHVSLFWYQQALGQGPEFLTYFQNEAQLDKSGLPSDRFFAERPEGSVSTLKIQRTQQEDSAVYLCASSYDRDHSYEQYFGPGTRLTVT.

This clonotype has only a few counts. V gene TRBV4-1 combines with J gene TRBJ2-3; maybe TRBD2 (5 bases). Germline CDR1 MGHRA, CDR2 YSYEKL. This CDR3 has 16 amino acids. Trimming shortened V by 4 bases and J by 2 bases, and 16 bases separated the two germline ends. The CDR3 DNA reads TGCGCCAGCAGCCGAACCGGACTCCTTAACACAGATACGCAGTATTTT. The encoded protein is CASSRTGLLNTDTQYF.